This TCR beta chain emerged from a study of T cells expressing NK-cell markers. At the level of the study: Investigators obtained TCR beta repertoires from sorted CD3+CD56+NKG2C+, CD3+CD56+NKG2C- and CD3+CD56-NKG2C+ T cells. Within the sequenced cohort of eight donors, seven exhibited HCMV seropositivity and one was seronegative. Broader study findings: Each of about 6 donors carried dominant NKG2C+ clonotypes accounting for about 1.0-8% of CD8+ T cells. Where several donors were concerned, these clonotypes also led the CD3+CD56-NKG2C+ fraction.

Following a re-call of the 5' RACE reads, TCRdb has one entry per CDR3 protein and lacks DNA. The listing records about 170,000 distinct CDR3 sequences. The CDR3 spans 16 residues. Germline V lookup: CDR1 MGHRA, CDR2 YSYEKL. A note on this clonotype: Its antigen is not identified.

The genes are TRBV4-1 and TRBJ1-3. Sequenced sample: blood T cells: a sorted CD56 or NKG2C T cell subset, CD4+ or CD8+ T cells, or bulk PBMC T cells (not recorded which). The receptor comes from a man aged 18-75 years in good health. CDR3 sequence reads: CASSQGPSNSGNTIYF.